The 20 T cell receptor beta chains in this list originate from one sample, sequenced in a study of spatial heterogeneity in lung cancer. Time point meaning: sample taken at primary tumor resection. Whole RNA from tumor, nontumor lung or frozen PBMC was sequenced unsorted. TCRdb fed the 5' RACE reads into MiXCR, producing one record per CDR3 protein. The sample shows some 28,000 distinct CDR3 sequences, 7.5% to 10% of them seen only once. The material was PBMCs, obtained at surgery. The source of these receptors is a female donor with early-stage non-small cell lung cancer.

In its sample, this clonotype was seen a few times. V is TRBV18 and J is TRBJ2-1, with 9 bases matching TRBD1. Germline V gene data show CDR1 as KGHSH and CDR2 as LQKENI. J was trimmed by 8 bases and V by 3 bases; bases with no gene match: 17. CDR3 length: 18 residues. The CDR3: CASSPNGPVGTGIHEQFF. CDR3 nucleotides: TGTGCCAGCTCACCTAATGGTCCTGTGGGGACAGGGATACATGAGCAGTTCTTC.

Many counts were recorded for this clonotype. The CDR3 coding sequence is TGTGCCAGTAGTATTCGACTAGCGAGTTACGAGCAGTACTTC. Translation gives CASSIRLASYEQYF. The genes are TRBV19 and TRBJ2-7, with 8 bases matching TRBD2. Trimming took 3 bases from V and 4 from J; bases not matched to a gene: 5. The CDR3 loop spans 14 amino acids. Germline V lookup: CDR1 LNHDA, CDR2 SQIVND (reference sequence).

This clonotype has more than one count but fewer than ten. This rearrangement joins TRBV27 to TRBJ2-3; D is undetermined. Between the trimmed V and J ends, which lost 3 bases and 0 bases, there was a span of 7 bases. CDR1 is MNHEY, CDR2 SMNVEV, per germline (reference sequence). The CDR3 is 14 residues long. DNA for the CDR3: TGTGCCAGCAGTTTGGAGCTAAGCACAGATACGCAGTATTTT. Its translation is CASSLELSTDTQYF.

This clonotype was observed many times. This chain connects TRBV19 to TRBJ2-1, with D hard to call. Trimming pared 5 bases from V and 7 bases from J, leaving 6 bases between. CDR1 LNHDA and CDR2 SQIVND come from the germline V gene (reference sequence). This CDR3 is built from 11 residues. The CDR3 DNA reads TGTGCCAGTAGTGCGGCAAATGAGCAGTTCTTC. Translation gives CASSAANEQFF.

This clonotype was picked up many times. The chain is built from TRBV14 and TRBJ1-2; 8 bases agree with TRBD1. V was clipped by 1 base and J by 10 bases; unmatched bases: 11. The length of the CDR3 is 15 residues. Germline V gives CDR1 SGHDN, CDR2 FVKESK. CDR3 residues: CASSQAVGQGRNYTF. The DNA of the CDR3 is TGTGCCAGCAGCCAAGCCGTTGGACAGGGAAGGAACTACACCTTC.

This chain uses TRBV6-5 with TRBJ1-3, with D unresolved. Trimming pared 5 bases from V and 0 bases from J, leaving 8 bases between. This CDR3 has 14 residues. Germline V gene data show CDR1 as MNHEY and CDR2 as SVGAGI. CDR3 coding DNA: TGTGCCAGCAGTGACCGATACTCTGGAAACACCATATATTTT. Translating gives CASSDRYSGNTIYF.

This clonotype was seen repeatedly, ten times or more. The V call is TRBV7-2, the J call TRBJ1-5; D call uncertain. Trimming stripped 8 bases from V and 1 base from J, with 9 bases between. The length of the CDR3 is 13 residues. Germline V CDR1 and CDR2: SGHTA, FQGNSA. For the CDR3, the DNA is TGTGCCAGCGGACGTTCGAGCAATCAGCCCCAGCATTTT. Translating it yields CASGRSSNQPQHF.

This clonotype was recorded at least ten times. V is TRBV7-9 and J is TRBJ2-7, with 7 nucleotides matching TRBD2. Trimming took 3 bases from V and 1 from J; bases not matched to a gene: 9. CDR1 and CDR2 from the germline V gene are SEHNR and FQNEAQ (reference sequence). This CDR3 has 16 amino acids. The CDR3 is CASSFPAGEGSYEQYV. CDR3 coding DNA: TGTGCCAGCAGCTTTCCCGCGGGAGAGGGATCCTACGAGCAGTACGTC.

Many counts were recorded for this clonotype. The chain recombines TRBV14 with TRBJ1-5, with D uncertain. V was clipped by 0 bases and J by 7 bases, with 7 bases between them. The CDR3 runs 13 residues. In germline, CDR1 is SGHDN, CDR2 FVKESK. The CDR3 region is CASSQDMGQPQHF. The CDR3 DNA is TGTGCCAGCAGCCAAGATATGGGACAGCCCCAGCATTTT.

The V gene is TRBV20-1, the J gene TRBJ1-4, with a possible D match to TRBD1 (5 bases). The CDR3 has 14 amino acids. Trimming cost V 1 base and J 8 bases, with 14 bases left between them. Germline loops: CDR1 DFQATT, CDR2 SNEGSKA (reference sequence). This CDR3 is CSARGRRRGEKLFF. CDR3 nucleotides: TGCAGTGCTAGAGGGCGACGTAGGGGCGAAAAACTGTTTTTT.

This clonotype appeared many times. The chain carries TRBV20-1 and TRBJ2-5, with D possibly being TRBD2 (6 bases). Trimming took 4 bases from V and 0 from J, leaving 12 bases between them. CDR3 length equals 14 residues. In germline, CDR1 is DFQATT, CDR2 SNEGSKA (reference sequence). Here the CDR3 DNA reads TGCAGTGCTACGGGACTTGTTTACCAAGAGACCCAGTACTTC. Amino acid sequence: CSATGLVYQETQYF.

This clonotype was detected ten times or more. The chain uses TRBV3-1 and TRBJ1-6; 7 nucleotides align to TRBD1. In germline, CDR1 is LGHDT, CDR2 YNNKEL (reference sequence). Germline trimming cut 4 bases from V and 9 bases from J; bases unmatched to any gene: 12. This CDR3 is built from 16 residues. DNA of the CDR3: TGTGCCAGCAGCCTTGAGGGGAGGGGGCTCGGTTCACCCCTCCACTTT. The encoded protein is CASSLEGRGLGSPLHF. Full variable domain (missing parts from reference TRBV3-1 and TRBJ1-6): DTAVSQTPKYLVTQMGNDKSIKCEQNLGHDTMYWYKQDSKKFLKIMFSYNNKELIINETVPNRFSPKSPDKAHLNLHINSLELGDSAVYFCASSLEGRGLGSPLHFGNGTRLTVT.

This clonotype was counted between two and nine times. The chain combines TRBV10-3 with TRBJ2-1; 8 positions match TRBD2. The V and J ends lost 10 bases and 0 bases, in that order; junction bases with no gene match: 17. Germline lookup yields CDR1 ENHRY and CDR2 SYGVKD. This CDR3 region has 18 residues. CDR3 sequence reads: CATSGASGPPSSYNEQFF. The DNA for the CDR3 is TGTGCCACCTCGGGGGCTAGCGGGCCTCCGAGCTCCTACAATGAGCAGTTCTTC.

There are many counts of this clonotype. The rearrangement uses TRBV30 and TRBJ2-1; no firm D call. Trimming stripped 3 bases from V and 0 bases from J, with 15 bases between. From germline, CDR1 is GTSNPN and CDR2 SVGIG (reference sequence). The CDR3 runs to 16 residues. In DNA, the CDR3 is TGTGCCTGGAGAGGGAAGCATATGAGCTCCTACAATGAGCAGTTCTTC. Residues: CAWRGKHMSSYNEQFF.

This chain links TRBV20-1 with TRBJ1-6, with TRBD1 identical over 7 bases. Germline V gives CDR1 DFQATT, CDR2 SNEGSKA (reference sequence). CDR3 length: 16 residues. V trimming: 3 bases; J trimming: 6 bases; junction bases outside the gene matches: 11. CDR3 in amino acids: CSASLKPGQSNSPLHF. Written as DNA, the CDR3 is TGCAGTGCTAGTTTGAAACCGGGACAGTCTAATTCACCCCTCCACTTT.

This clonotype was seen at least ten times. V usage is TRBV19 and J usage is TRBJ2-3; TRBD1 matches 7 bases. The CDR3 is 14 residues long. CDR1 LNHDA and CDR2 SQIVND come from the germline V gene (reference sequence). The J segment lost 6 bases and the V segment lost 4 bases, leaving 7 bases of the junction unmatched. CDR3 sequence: CASSKDRDGDTQYF. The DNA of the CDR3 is TGTGCCAGTAGTAAAGACAGGGACGGCGATACGCAGTATTTT.

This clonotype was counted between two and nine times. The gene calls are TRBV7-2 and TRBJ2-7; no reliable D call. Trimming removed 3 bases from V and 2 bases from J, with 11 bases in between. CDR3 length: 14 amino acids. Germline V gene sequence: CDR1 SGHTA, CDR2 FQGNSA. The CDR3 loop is CASSFADGAYEQYV. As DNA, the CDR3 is TGTGCCAGCAGCTTCGCGGACGGTGCCTACGAGCAGTACGTC.

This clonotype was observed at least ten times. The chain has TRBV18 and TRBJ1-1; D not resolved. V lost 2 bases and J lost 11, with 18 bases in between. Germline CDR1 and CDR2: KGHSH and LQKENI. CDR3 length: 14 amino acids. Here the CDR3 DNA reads TGTGCCAGCTCACCAGAGGGATCCCGTTTATATGCTTTCTTT. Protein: CASSPEGSRLYAFF. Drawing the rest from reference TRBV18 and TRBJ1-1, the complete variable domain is NAGVMQNPRHLVRRRGQEARLRCSPMKGHSHVYWYRQLPEEGLKFMVYLQKENIIDESGMPKERFSAEFPKEGPSILRIQQVVRGDSAAYFCASSPEGSRLYAFFGQGTRLTVV.

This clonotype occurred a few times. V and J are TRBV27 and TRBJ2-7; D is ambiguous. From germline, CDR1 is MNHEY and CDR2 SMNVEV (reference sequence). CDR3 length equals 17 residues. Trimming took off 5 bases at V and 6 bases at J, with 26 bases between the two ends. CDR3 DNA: TGTGCCAGCAGTACGGGCGATAGCCTTGATTATTCCGGCGAGCAGTACTTC. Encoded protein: CASSTGDSLDYSGEQYF.

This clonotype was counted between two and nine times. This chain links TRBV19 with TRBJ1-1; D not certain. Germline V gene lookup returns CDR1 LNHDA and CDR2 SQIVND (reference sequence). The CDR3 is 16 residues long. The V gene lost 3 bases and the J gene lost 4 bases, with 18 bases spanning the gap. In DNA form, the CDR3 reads TGTGCCAGTAGTATTACCCAAATTTTACCCCTCACTGAAGCTTTCTTT. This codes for CASSITQILPLTEAFF.